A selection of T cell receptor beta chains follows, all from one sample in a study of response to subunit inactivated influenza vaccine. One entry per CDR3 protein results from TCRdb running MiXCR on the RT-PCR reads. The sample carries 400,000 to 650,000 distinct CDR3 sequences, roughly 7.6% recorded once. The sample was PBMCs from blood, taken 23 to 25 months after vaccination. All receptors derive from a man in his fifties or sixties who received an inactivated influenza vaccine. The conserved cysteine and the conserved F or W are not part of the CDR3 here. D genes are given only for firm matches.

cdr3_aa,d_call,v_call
ASSFPNRGQETQY,TRBD1,TRBV7-9
ASSPTPTPSGGEQF,-,TRBV18
ASSEAGTSAYEQY,TRBD2,TRBV9
ASSLASLIFEQF,-,TRBV28
ASSQETGGYT,-,TRBV4-2
ASSLNTVETQY,-,TRBV7-3
ATSDGGHPGGEQF,TRBD2,TRBV24-1
ASAGDQTNTGELF,-,TRBV28
ASKMTGPYEQY,-,TRBV12-3/TRBV12-4
ASSSGTLAPLH,-,TRBV28
ASSRLAEGYNEQF,TRBD2,TRBV7-2
ASSSRDRVPGANVLT,TRBD1,TRBV7-9
ASSFGADYGYT,-,TRBV12-3/TRBV12-4
ASSQVSRTEKQETQY,-,TRBV4-2
ASSSGGVLYEQY,-,TRBV12-3/TRBV12-4
ASRDRGQPQH,TRBD1,TRBV6-5
SARGGSGVVNEQF,-,TRBV20-1
ASSKVCTTEAF,-,TRBV21-1
ASSRTSGNEQF,TRBD2,TRBV3-1
ASSTRQPPSTDTQY,-,TRBV28
VSSYVRGPREQY,-,TRBV6-5
ASSLIDYRTDPQY,-,TRBV11-2
SARVTPDFGTQY,-,TRBV20-1
ASSVGSGRVTDTQY,TRBD2,TRBV10-2
ASSPRGMAAF,-,TRBV7-8
RVDPTSGAGELF,TRBD2,TRBV29-1
ASSQTTGYNEQF,-,TRBV4-2
SARVGSASGADTQY,TRBD2,TRBV20-1
ASSQRGTGYEKLF,TRBD1,TRBV14
ASSLVLAGVRYNEQF,TRBD2,TRBV5-6
ASSPEGTTVYEQY,-,TRBV5-5
SARGTSGADTQY,TRBD2,TRBV20-1
SVVRQGGMDGYT,TRBD1,TRBV29-1